This T cell receptor beta chain came from a study of blood T cell repertoires in COVID-19. Across the whole study: Researchers got acute and convalescent COVID-19 samples from the United States, Italy and Spain.

TCRdb's copy holds only in-frame clones and misses some; the assay was immunoSEQ multiplex PCR. This table holds about 94,000 clones, around 87% found once. V dropped 4 bases and J dropped 3; count of bases not matched to a gene: 4. Germline CDR1 and CDR2: MGHRA and YSYEKL. CDR3 length: 16 residues. The chain recombines TRBV4-1 with TRBJ2-1; 12 bases agree with TRBD2. The sequence was collected from a woman over 75 with acute or convalescent COVID-19. The source material was peripheral blood. CDR3 residues: CASSPLLAGGYNEQFF. CDR3 nucleotide sequence: TGCGCCAGCAGCCCCCTACTAGCGGGGGGCTACAATGAGCAGTTCTTC.